This T cell receptor (beta chain) emerged from a study of T cell changes during pregnancy in multiple sclerosis. Sequencing was performed with immunoSEQ multiplex PCR; in TCRdb, only in-frame clones are kept and a portion is missing. The profile shows about 76,000 clones, roughly 90% of them singletons. Here the sequenced sample was peripheral blood, taken after pregnancy. The sequence was obtained from a female donor in good health, enrolled as a control in a pregnancy study.

The CDR3, as DNA: TGTGCCACCAGCAGAGGGGGGGGAGCGGGAAACACCATATATTTT. Amino acids: CATSRGGGAGNTIYF. This rearrangement joins TRBV15 to TRBJ1-3; D might be TRBD1 (5 bases). In germline, CDR1 is LNHNV, CDR2 YYDKDF (reference sequence). Trimming cost V 1 base and J 4 bases, with 11 bases left between them. The CDR3 loop spans 15 amino acids.